These 2 T cell receptor beta chains came from one sample sequenced in a study of shared clonotypes between healthy human individuals (dated by TCRdb to the early 2020s). Libraries were built with the immunoSEQ multiplex PCR assay. The table was pulled from immuneACCESS by TCRdb, which kept in-frame rearrangements only. Such tables lose some clones; where checked, under half of the loss comes from unresolved V genes, and the rest has no known cause. Counted in this sample were approximately 510,000 clones; less than 85% of them appeared once. The ten largest clones take up about an eighth of the sample. Sequenced material: PBMCs. The receptors shown here come from a woman between 35 and 50 years old in good health. Some clones in this sample may be carry-over from other donors' samples.

The genes are TRBV6-1 and TRBJ2-1; tentative D call: TRBD1 (7 bases). The V gene's germline CDR1 is MNHNS and CDR2 SASEGT. Between the trimmed V and J ends, which lost 1 base and 6 bases, there was a span of 13 bases. The CDR3 is 15 residues long. The CDR3 sequence is CASSEGQGGPNEQFF. In nucleotides, the CDR3 is TGTGCCAGCAGTGAAGGTCAGGGGGGCCCCAATGAGCAGTTCTTC.

There are a few counts of this clone. The gene calls are TRBV27 and TRBJ1-5, with TRBD1 matching over 7 bases. The CDR3 runs to 17 residues. CDR1 and CDR2 from the germline V gene are MNHEY and SMNVEV (reference sequence). J gave up 4 bases and V 2 bases, and 11 bases lay outside the gene matches. The CDR3 sequence: CASSLRAPGQTNQPQHF. The CDR3 nucleotides are TGTGCCAGCAGTTTACGGGCGCCGGGACAGACTAATCAGCCCCAGCATTTT.